The next 26 T cell receptor beta chains were all read from a single sample in a study of T-cell memory formation after mild COVID-19. Each CDR3 protein is one row after TCRdb ran MiXCR on the 5' RACE reads. The table includes 45,000 to 50,000 distinct CDR3 sequences, under 7.5% detected once. The sequenced material came from PBMCs or a T cell subset sorted from them (not recorded which). Receptors were obtained from a man aged 18 to 29 who had mild COVID-19 (a few samples of this study predate the infection). Cell type and time point are not known.

The CDR3 region has the DNA TGTGCCAGCGTGGGAACGAGTGAGAACACTGAAGCTTTCTTT. Its translation: CASVGTSENTEAFF. V is TRBV27 and J is TRBJ1-1; D uncertain. CDR3 size: 14 residues. Germline values: CDR1 MNHEY, CDR2 SMNVEV (reference sequence). V lost 8 bases and J 1 base, leaving 14 bases between the germline ends.

This clonotype was picked up many times. The chain links TRBV19 to TRBJ2-1, with 7 bases matching TRBD1. Germline trimming cut 5 bases from V and 0 bases from J; bases unmatched to any gene: 10. This CDR3 has 17 residues. The germline CDR1 and CDR2 sequences are LNHDA and SQIVND (reference sequence). In DNA form, the CDR3 reads TGTGCCAGTAGTTCCTCCGGGACAGCGAGCTCCTACAATGAGCAGTTCTTC. It yields the protein CASSSSGTASSYNEQFF.

This clonotype has just a few counts. The CDR3 here is CASSAGPGANVLTF. CDR3 coding DNA: TGTGCCAGCAGCGCCGGTCCCGGGGCCAACGTCCTGACTTTC. The V and J genes are TRBV5-4 and TRBJ2-6; D gene ambiguous. There are 14 residues in the CDR3. Germline V CDR1 and CDR2: SGHNT, YYREEE (reference sequence). Trimming stripped 4 bases from V and 4 bases from J, with 9 bases between.

This clonotype was counted between two and nine times. J is TRBJ2-5 and V is TRBV11-3, with D perhaps TRBD1 (7 bases). Germline CDR1 and CDR2: SGHNT and YENEEA. V gave up 5 bases and J gave up 4 bases, with 20 bases separating them. The CDR3 has 16 residues. The CDR3 DNA is TGTGCCAGCAGCAAGGGGGCCCGTGGCGGGGCAGAGACCCAGTACTTC. As protein: CASSKGARGGAETQYF. Looking up the rest from reference TRBV11-3 and TRBJ2-5 gives the full variable domain: EAGVVQSPRYKIIEKKQPVAFWCNPISGHNTLYWYLQNLGQGPELLIRYENEEAVDDSQLPKDRFSAERLKGVDSTLKIQPAELGDSAVYLCASSKGARGGAETQYFGPGTRLLVL.

This clonotype was detected many times. The V gene is TRBV20-1, the J gene TRBJ2-1; TRBD2 matches 9 bases. The CDR3 runs to 14 residues. The V segment lost 5 bases and the J segment 1 base; nucleotides outside the gene matches: 3. CDR1 is DFQATT and CDR2 is SNEGSKA in the germline V gene (reference sequence). This CDR3 reads CSAGGLASYNEQFF. As DNA, the CDR3 is TGCAGTGCTGGGGGACTAGCATCCTACAATGAGCAGTTCTTC.

The gene calls are TRBV3-1 and TRBJ2-5; TRBD2 is a possible D gene (5 bases). The ends were cut back, 7 bases at V and 9 bases at J, with 12 bases in the middle. The germline CDR1 and CDR2 sequences are LGHDT and YNNKEL (reference sequence). The CDR3 runs 11 residues. The CDR3 loop is CASTTLGAQYF. In nucleotides, the CDR3 is TGTGCCAGCACCACCCTCGGGGCCCAGTACTTC.

This clonotype showed up many times. V gene TRBV28 combines with J gene TRBJ2-3, with no clear D. Trimming removed 6 bases from V and 6 bases from J, with 10 bases in between. The germline CDR1 and CDR2 sequences are MDHEN and SYDVKM. The CDR3 spans 12 residues. The CDR3 region has the DNA TGTGCCAGCAGCTCCACTGGCGATACGCAGTATTTT. Protein sequence: CASSSTGDTQYF.

The V gene is TRBV4-3, the J gene TRBJ1-2; D possibly corresponds to TRBD1 (5 bases). Looked up from germline, CDR1 is LGHNA and CDR2 is YSLEER. V was trimmed by 7 bases and J by 4 bases, leaving 16 bases between them. CDR3 size: 14 residues. The CDR3 protein is CASTLERGTYGYTF. The CDR3 DNA reads TGCGCCAGCACGCTCGAGCGAGGGACCTATGGCTACACCTTC.

This clonotype has ten or more counts. The rearrangement links TRBV4-3 to TRBJ2-7, with D perhaps being TRBD1 or TRBD2 (6 bases each). Germline lookup yields CDR1 LGHNA and CDR2 YSLEER. This CDR3 is 16 amino acids long. Trimming stripped 4 bases from V and 0 bases from J, with 16 bases between. This chain's CDR3 is CASSRNVGGSSYEQYF. CDR3 nucleotides: TGCGCCAGCAGCCGCAATGTAGGGGGGAGCTCCTACGAGCAGTACTTC.

This clonotype turned up a few times. The rearrangement uses TRBV20-1 and TRBJ1-6; weak D call: TRBD1 (5 bases). Germline values: CDR1 DFQATT, CDR2 SNEGSKA (reference sequence). The CDR3 extends over 16 amino acids. Trimming pared 6 bases from V and 0 bases from J, leaving 15 bases between. CDR3 loop: CSAWDSRDSYNSPLHF. CDR3 nucleotide sequence: TGCAGTGCCTGGGACTCACGAGACTCCTATAATTCACCCCTCCACTTT.

This clonotype has a handful of counts. The J gene is TRBJ1-2, the V gene TRBV4-3, with unresolved D. This CDR3 is 13 amino acids long. Trimming left V 0 bases short and J 5 bases short, with 7 bases between. Germline CDR1 reads LGHNA; CDR2 reads YSLEER. In DNA, the CDR3 is TGCGCCAGCAGCCAAGATTGGGGATATGGCTACACCTTC. Its protein is CASSQDWGYGYTF.

This clonotype showed up just a few times. The rearrangement joins TRBV3-1 to TRBJ2-1; 10 nucleotides match TRBD2. This CDR3 has 15 amino acids. Germline V gene lookup returns CDR1 LGHDT and CDR2 YNNKEL (reference sequence). V lost 0 bases to trimming and J lost 11 bases; unmatched junction nucleotides: 7. The CDR3 nucleotides are TGTGCCAGCAGCCAAGATCTGTGGACTAGCGGACAGCAGTTCTTC. This translates into CASSQDLWTSGQQFF.

This clonotype was counted between two and nine times. V usage is TRBV6-2 or TRBV6-3 and J usage is TRBJ2-3; 13 nucleotides match TRBD2. Germline CDR1 is MNHEY and CDR2 is SVGEGT. V trimming: 5 bases; J trimming: 9 bases; junction bases outside the gene matches: 8. The CDR3 is 15 residues long. CDR3 nucleotide sequence: TGTGCCAGCAGTACGGGGACTAGCGGGGTCATAACGCAGTATTTT. Protein sequence: CASSTGTSGVITQYF.

CDR3 loop: CASSYSGHQDTQYF. The CDR3 region has the DNA TGTGCCAGCAGTTACTCTGGCCATCAAGACACGCAGTATTTT. This chain connects TRBV6-2 or TRBV6-3 to TRBJ2-3; D is ambiguous. CDR1 is MNHEY, CDR2 SVGEGT, per germline. V dropped 0 bases and J dropped 9 bases, with 13 bases sitting between them. The CDR3 consists of 14 residues.

V and J are TRBV18 and TRBJ1-1; D is ambiguous. This CDR3 comprises 13 residues. Germline V gene data show CDR1 as KGHSH and CDR2 as LQKENI. V was pared by 3 bases and J by 8 bases, with 13 bases between. CDR3 bases: TGTGCCAGCTCACCGCCCGTGCGGAAAGAAGCTTTCTTT. Protein sequence: CASSPPVRKEAFF. The whole variable domain, remainder taken from reference TRBV18 and TRBJ1-1, is NAGVMQNPRHLVRRRGQEARLRCSPMKGHSHVYWYRQLPEEGLKFMVYLQKENIIDESGMPKERFSAEFPKEGPSILRIQQVVRGDSAAYFCASSPPVRKEAFFGQGTRLTVV.

The CDR3 sequence is CASSLLSGGSYEQYF. The CDR3 DNA follows: TGTGCCAGCAGCTTACTTAGCGGGGGATCTTACGAGCAGTACTTC. The rearrangement uses TRBV7-9 and TRBJ2-7; TRBD2 aligns across 9 bases. V dropped 2 bases and J dropped 4; count of bases not matched to a gene: 6. The CDR3 consists of 15 residues. Germline-derived CDR1 and CDR2 are SEHNR and FQNEAQ (reference sequence).

This chain links TRBV6-2 or TRBV6-3 with TRBJ2-7, with 8 bases identical to TRBD1. The V and J ends lost 4 bases and 2 bases, in that order; junction bases with no gene match: 4. Looked up from germline, CDR1 is MNHEY and CDR2 is SVGEGT. The CDR3 runs 14 residues. The CDR3 protein is CASSSWTGTYEQYF. The CDR3 DNA follows: TGTGCCAGCAGTTCGTGGACAGGGACCTACGAGCAGTACTTC.

The chain employs TRBV7-6 and TRBJ1-5; D is undetermined. CDR3 length: 14 amino acids. The V end was cut by 1 base, the J end by 9 bases, with 13 bases between. The germline gives CDR1 SGHVS, CDR2 FNYEAQ. This CDR3 is CASSLEDGRGPQHF. The CDR3 nucleotides are TGTGCCAGCAGCTTAGAGGACGGGCGTGGGCCCCAGCATTTT.

This clonotype was recorded many times. This sequence joins TRBV18 and TRBJ2-5, with D unclear. The germline CDR1 and CDR2 sequences are KGHSH and LQKENI. The CDR3 is made up of 14 amino acids. With 6 bases removed from V and 0 bases from J, the gap between germline ends came to 11 bases. The CDR3 spells CASSSYGHQETQYF. In DNA form, the CDR3 reads TGTGCCAGCTCGTCGTACGGTCACCAAGAGACCCAGTACTTC.

The chain joins TRBV14 to TRBJ2-1, with TRBD2 matching 7 bases. Germline V gene sequence: CDR1 SGHDN, CDR2 FVKESK. The trim removed 11 bases at V and 4 bases at J, leaving 5 bases unmatched. This CDR3 is built from 12 residues. CDR3 region: CASGGLYNEQFF. CDR3 nucleotides: TGTGCCTCGGGGGGACTATACAATGAGCAGTTCTTC. Variable domain in full (rest from reference TRBV14 and TRBJ2-1): EAGVTQFPSHSVIEKGQTVTLRCDPISGHDNLYWYRRVMGKEIKFLLHFVKESKQDESGMPNNRFLAERTGGTYSTLKVQPAELEDSGVYFCASGGLYNEQFFGPGTRLTVL.

This clonotype was recorded at least ten times. J is TRBJ2-3 and V is TRBV11-2, with 12 bases aligning to TRBD2. V dropped 3 bases and J dropped 2; count of bases not matched to a gene: 3. The CDR3 runs 16 residues. Germline V lookup: CDR1 SGHAT, CDR2 FQNNGV. The CDR3 DNA follows: TGTGCCAGCAGCTTCCTAGCGGGGGGGCTCACAGATACGCAGTATTTT. Its translation is CASSFLAGGLTDTQYF.

This clonotype was recorded many times. The CDR3 spells CASGRVPDTQYF. The CDR3, as DNA: TGTGCCAGCGGTCGGGTGCCAGATACGCAGTATTTT. V gene TRBV28 combines with J gene TRBJ2-3; the D is unclear. The germline V and J ends were trimmed by 8 bases and 4 bases, with 10 bases remaining between them. CDR1 is MDHEN, CDR2 SYDVKM, per germline. This CDR3 has 12 amino acids.

The sample holds a few counts of this clonotype. V and J are TRBV6-1 and TRBJ2-7, with a possible D match to TRBD1 (6 bases). The V end was cut by 4 bases, the J end by 4 bases, with 14 bases between. This CDR3 contains 14 residues. Germline V gives CDR1 MNHNS, CDR2 SASEGT. CDR3 residues: CASSVTGTLYEQYF. The CDR3 nucleotides are TGTGCCAGCAGTGTAACCGGGACACTTTACGAGCAGTACTTC.

This sequence joins TRBV6-5 and TRBJ1-2; no clear D. This CDR3 region has 15 residues. With 6 bases removed from V and 4 bases from J, the gap between germline ends came to 18 bases. CDR1 and CDR2 from the germline V gene are MNHEY and SVGAGI. The CDR3 nucleotides are TGTGCCAGCAGCCCGGCGGGAAGGGAGTTCTATGGCTACACCTTC. Residues: CASSPAGREFYGYTF.

This clonotype was seen a few times. This chain links TRBV7-3 with TRBJ2-5; 10 nucleotides align to TRBD2. Unmatched junction bases numbered 5, after V lost 1 base and J lost 3 bases. The CDR3 contains 16 residues. CDR1 and CDR2 from the germline V gene are SGHTA and FQGTGA. The CDR3 loop reads CASSLNQRGGEETQYF. In nucleotides, the CDR3 is TGTGCCAGCAGCTTAAACCAGCGGGGGGGCGAAGAGACCCAGTACTTC.

V usage is TRBV7-9 and J usage is TRBJ1-4; D not resolved. Trimming took 5 bases from V and 7 from J, leaving 5 bases between them. Germline CDR1 and CDR2: SEHNR and FQNEAQ (reference sequence). The CDR3 has 11 amino acids. The CDR3 region has the DNA TGTGCCAGCAGCCCTGGTGAAAAACTGTTTTTT. It codes for CASSPGEKLFF.